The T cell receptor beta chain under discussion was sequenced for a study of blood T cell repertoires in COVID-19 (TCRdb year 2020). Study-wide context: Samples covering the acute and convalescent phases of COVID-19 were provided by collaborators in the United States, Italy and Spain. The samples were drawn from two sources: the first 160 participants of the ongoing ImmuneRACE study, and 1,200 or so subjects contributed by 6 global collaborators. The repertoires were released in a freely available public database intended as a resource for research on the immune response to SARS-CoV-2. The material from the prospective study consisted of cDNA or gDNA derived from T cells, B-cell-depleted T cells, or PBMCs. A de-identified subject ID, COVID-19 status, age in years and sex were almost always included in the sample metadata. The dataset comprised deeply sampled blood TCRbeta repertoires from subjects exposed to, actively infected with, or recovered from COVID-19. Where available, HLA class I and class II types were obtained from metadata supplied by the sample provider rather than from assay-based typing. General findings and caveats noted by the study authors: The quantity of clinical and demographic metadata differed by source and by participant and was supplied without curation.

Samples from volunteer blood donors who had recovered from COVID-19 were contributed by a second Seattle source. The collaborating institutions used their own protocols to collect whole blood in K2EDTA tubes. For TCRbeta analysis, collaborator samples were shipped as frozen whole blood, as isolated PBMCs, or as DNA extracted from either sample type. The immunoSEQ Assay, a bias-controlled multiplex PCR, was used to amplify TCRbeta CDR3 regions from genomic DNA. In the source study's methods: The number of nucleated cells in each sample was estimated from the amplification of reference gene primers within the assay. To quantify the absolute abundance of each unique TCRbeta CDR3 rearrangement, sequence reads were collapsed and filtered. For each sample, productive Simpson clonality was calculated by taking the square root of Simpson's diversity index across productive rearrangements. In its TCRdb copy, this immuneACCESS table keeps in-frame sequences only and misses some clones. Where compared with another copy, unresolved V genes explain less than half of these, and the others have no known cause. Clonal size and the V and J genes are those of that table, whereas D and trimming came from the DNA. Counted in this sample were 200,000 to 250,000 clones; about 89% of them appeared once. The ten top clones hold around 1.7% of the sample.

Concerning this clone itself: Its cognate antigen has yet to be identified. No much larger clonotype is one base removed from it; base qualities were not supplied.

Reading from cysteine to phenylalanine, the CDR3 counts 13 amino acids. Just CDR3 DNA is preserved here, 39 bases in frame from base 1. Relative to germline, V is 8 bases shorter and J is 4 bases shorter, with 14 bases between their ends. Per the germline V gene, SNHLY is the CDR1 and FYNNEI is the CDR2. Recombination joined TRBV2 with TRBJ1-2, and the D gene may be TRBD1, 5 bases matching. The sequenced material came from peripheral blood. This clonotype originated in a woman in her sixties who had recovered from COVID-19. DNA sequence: TGTGCCAGCTTAGGTCTTCAGGGCTATGGCTACACCTTC. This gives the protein CASLGLQGYGYTF.